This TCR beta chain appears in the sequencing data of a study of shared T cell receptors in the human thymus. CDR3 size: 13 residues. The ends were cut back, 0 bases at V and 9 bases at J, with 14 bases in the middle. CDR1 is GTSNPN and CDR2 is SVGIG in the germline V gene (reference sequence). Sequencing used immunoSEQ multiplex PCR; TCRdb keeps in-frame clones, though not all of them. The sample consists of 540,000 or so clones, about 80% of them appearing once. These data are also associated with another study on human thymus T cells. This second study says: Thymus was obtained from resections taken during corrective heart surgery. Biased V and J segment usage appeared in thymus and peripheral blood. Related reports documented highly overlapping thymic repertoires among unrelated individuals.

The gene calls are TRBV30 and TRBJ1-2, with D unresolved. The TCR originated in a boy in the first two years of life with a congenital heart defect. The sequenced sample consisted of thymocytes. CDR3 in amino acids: CAWSVFFGDRYTF. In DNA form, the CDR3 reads TGTGCCTGGAGTGTATTCTTCGGGGATCGCTACACCTTC.